Sequencing of this T cell receptor beta chain was carried out in a study of blood T cell repertoires in COVID-19. Looking at the study overall: The United States, Italy and Spain were the sources of the acute and convalescent COVID-19 samples. PBMCs, B-cell-depleted T cells, or T cells provided the cDNA or gDNA that made up the material.

V lost 4 bases to trimming and J lost 4 bases, with 16 bases between them. CDR1 and CDR2 (germline): PRHDT, FYEKMQ (reference sequence). This CDR3 has 15 residues. In the authors' methods: Amplification of reference gene primers provided the estimated nucleated cell counts. Clones were sequenced by immunoSEQ multiplex PCR, and TCRdb holds only the in-frame ones, with some missing. For V, J and clone size, that table is used; D and trimming come from the DNA. This table holds 90,000 to 100,000 clones, around 83% found once. The origin of this receptor is a man between 65 and 85 years old with active or convalescent COVID-19. The sample taken for sequencing was peripheral blood. This chain links TRBV13 with TRBJ1-2; weak D call: TRBD1 (5 bases). The CDR3 sequence: CASSYLSRQLYGYTF. For the CDR3, the DNA is TGTGCCAGCAGCTACCTCAGTCGACAGCTCTATGGCTACACCTTC.